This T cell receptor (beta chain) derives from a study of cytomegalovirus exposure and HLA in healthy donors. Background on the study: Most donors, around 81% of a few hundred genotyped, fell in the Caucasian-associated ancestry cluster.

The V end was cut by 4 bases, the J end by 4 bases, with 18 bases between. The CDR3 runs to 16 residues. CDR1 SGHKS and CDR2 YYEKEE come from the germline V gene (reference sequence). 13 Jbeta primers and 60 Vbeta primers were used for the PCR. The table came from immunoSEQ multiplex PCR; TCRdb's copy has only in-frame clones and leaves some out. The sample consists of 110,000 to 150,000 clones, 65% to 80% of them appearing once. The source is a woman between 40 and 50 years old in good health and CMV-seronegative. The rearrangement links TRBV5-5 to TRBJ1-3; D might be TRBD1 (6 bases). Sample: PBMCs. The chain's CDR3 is CASSPSTGTLGNTIYF. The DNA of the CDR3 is TGTGCCAGCAGCCCTTCAACTGGGACACTCGGAAACACCATATATTTT. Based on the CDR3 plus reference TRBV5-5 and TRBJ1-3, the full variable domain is DAGVTQSPTHLIKTRGQQVTLRCSPISGHKSVSWYQQVLGQGPQFIFQYYEKEERGRGNFPDRFSARQFPNYSSELNVNALLLGDSALYLCASSPSTGTLGNTIYFGEGSWLTVV.